The 30 T cell receptor beta chains below come from one sample, sequenced in a study of T cells in Graves' hyperthyroidism and ophthalmopathy. Researchers took RNA transcripts and amplified the TCR beta CDR3 regions from them. The HTBI primer set drove a first-round RT-PCR of the TCR CDR3. TCRdb re-analysed the multiplex PCR reads in MiXCR, keeping a single row per CDR3 protein. The sample lists about 95,000 distinct CDR3 sequences; 40% were seen once. Sequenced: peripheral blood or thyroid tissue (not recorded which). These receptors originate from a woman under 40 with Graves' hyperthyroidism.

This clonotype was found many times. The chain combines TRBV15 with TRBJ1-1; D gene ambiguous. V gave up 8 bases and J gave up 5 bases, with 9 bases separating them. This CDR3 has 11 residues. Germline V gives CDR1 LNHNV, CDR2 YYDKDF (reference sequence). The CDR3 DNA reads as TGTGCCACCGGCGGTCGTACTGAAGCTTTCTTT. Translation gives CATGGRTEAFF.

This clonotype is labeled medium-sized (0.01 to 0.1%). V is TRBV11-2 and J is TRBJ2-7; D is uncertain. In germline, CDR1 is SGHAT, CDR2 FQNNGV. V was trimmed by 4 bases and J by 4 bases, leaving 5 bases between them. The CDR3 is 11 residues long. The CDR3: CASSSAYEQYF. CDR3 in DNA: TGTGCCAGCAGCTCCGCATACGAGCAGTACTTC.

This clonotype occurred many times. The V and J genes are TRBV30 and TRBJ1-1; no reliable D call. The CDR3 consists of 13 residues. The germline CDR1 and CDR2 sequences are GTSNPN and SVGIG (reference sequence). V was pared by 0 bases and J by 1 base, with 6 bases between. Here the CDR3 DNA reads TGTGCCTGGAGTGTCTTTGGGAACACTGAAGCTTTCTTT. Translation: CAWSVFGNTEAFF.

This rearrangement joins TRBV12-3 or TRBV12-4 to TRBJ1-5, with D perhaps TRBD1 (5 bases). V lost 6 bases and J lost 14, with 20 bases in between. The CDR3 is 13 residues long. CDR3 residues: CASRTGRGAYEHF. CDR3 coding DNA: TGTGCCAGCAGAACGGGACGCGGGGCCTACGAGCATTTT.

V usage is TRBV2 and J usage is TRBJ2-7; tentatively, D is TRBD1 (7 bases). V dropped 4 bases and J dropped 5 bases, with 18 bases sitting between them. CDR1 and CDR2 from the germline V gene are SNHLY and FYNNEI. The CDR3 has 15 residues. CDR3 nucleotides: TGTGCCAGCAGTGGGGGGGTAGGACAGGTCGACGAGCAGTACTTC. It specifies CASSGGVGQVDEQYF.

Remarks on this clonotype: Since the CDR3 does not end with the conserved phenylalanine or tryptophan, this likely comes from a read error. This chain connects TRBV12-3 or TRBV12-4 to TRBJ1-4; 7 nucleotides align to TRBD1. Germline trimming cut 3 bases from V and 8 bases from J; bases unmatched to any gene: 3. This CDR3 has 13 residues. Here the CDR3 DNA reads TGTGCCAGCAGTTTCGAAGGGGGCGAAAAACTGTTTTCT. Its protein is CASSFEGGEKLFS.

The chain links TRBV20-1 to TRBJ1-6; D is perhaps TRBD1 (5 bases). Trimming removed 0 bases from V and 10 bases from J, with 13 bases in between. The CDR3 runs to 14 residues. Germline V gene data show CDR1 as DFQATT and CDR2 as SNEGSKA (reference sequence). CDR3 sequence: CSARDQGWDSPLHF. In DNA form, the CDR3 reads TGCAGTGCTAGAGATCAGGGCTGGGACTCACCCCTCCACTTT.

On this clonotype: A much bigger clone sits one base away, suggesting this may be a read error. The rearrangement joins TRBV7-2 to TRBJ1-4, with a weak D call TRBD1 (6 bases). V was cut by 8 bases and J by 4 bases, with 20 bases left in between. The CDR3 is 16 amino acids. The germline V gene has CDR1 SGHTA and CDR2 FQGNSA. The CDR3 region has the DNA TGTGCCAGCGGCCGATTGAGGTGGGGGCGTAATGAAAAACTGTTTTTT. Translated, it gives CASGRLRWGRNEKLFF.

The table lists this clonotype with many counts. V is TRBV9 and J is TRBJ2-3; D ambiguous. From germline, CDR1 is SGDLS and CDR2 YYNGEE. Trimming removed 0 bases from V and 9 bases from J, with 11 bases in between. The CDR3 runs 13 residues. The CDR3: CASSVEGGGTQYF. In nucleotides, the CDR3 is TGTGCCAGCAGCGTAGAAGGTGGCGGAACGCAGTATTTT.

This clonotype was seen at least ten times. The chain joins TRBV6-5 to TRBJ1-4; tentatively, D is TRBD1 (6 bases). V was cut by 5 bases and J by 7 bases, with 14 bases left in between. This CDR3 spans 14 amino acids. Germline V gives CDR1 MNHEY, CDR2 SVGAGI. Here the CDR3 DNA reads TGTGCCAGCAGTCCACAGGGCCGAGGTGAAAAACTGTTTTTT. This translates into CASSPQGRGEKLFF.

This clonotype has just one count. The V gene is TRBV20-1, the J gene TRBJ1-2; 8 bases map to TRBD1. Losses at the gene ends were 3 bases for V and 8 bases for J; bases not matched to a gene: 11. The CDR3 runs to 14 residues. CDR1 is DFQATT, CDR2 SNEGSKA, per germline (reference sequence). The CDR3 DNA is TGCAGTGCTAGGGGACAGGCCCTTTGGGAGGGCTACACCTTC. Amino acids: CSARGQALWEGYTF.

This chain links TRBV7-2 with TRBJ2-3, with 9 bases aligning to TRBD2. This CDR3 contains 17 residues. V gave up 5 bases and J gave up 2 bases; unmatched junction bases: 11. Germline assignment: CDR1 SGHTA and CDR2 FQGNSA. The CDR3 coding sequence is TGTGCCAGCAGCGGTCGAGAAGCGGGAGGAATCACAGATACGCAGTATTTT. It translates to CASSGREAGGITDTQYF.

This clonotype has ten or more counts. The V and J genes are TRBV20-1 and TRBJ2-5; D unresolved. V was trimmed by 3 bases and J by 5 bases, leaving 7 bases between them. There are 11 residues in the CDR3. Per germline, CDR1 DFQATT and CDR2 SNEGSKA (reference sequence). DNA for the CDR3: TGCAGTGCTAGTTTGCTCGAGACCCAGTACTTC. Translating gives CSASLLETQYF.

This CDR3 reads CATGGSYEQYF. The CDR3 DNA sequence: TGTGCCACCGGTGGCTCCTACGAGCAGTACTTC. The chain carries TRBV19 and TRBJ2-7, with D unresolved. Trimming removed 10 bases from V and 0 bases from J, with 7 bases in between. The germline CDR1 and CDR2 sequences are LNHDA and SQIVND (reference sequence). This CDR3 region has 11 residues.

Comment on this clonotype: Here the CDR3 omits its conserved ending phenylalanine or tryptophan, so a read error is the likely source. V gene TRBV19 combines with J gene TRBJ1-2, with D perhaps TRBD1 (6 bases). Germline V lookup: CDR1 LNHDA, CDR2 SQIVND (reference sequence). The length of the CDR3 is 14 residues. The DNA for the CDR3 is TGTGCCGGTAGGAGGCAGGACAGCGTCTATGGCTACACCTCC. This encodes CAGRRQDSVYGYTS.

At least ten counts were recorded for this clonotype. This chain's CDR3 is CASSPRQGLSYEQYF. DNA of the CDR3: TGTGCCAGCAGCCCACGACAGGGCCTCTCCTACGAGCAGTACTTC. V gene TRBV6-5 combines with J gene TRBJ2-7; TRBD1 matches at 7 bases. CDR1 and CDR2 (germline): MNHEY, SVGAGI. The CDR3 runs 15 residues. V trimming: 6 bases; J trimming: 0 bases; junction bases outside the gene matches: 8.

This clonotype has ten or more counts. This rearrangement joins TRBV7-2 to TRBJ1-5; tentatively, D is TRBD1 (5 bases). V was trimmed by 0 bases and J by 4 bases, leaving 10 bases between them. Germline V lookup: CDR1 SGHTA, CDR2 FQGNSA. The length of the CDR3 is 15 residues. This CDR3 reads CASSLAGARNQPQHF. Written as DNA, the CDR3 is TGTGCCAGCAGCTTAGCAGGGGCAAGGAATCAGCCCCAGCATTTT.

A word on this clonotype: A much more abundant neighbour one base away suggests this may be a read error. V and J are TRBV27 and TRBJ1-6; D call uncertain. V gave up 2 bases and J gave up 11 bases, with 10 bases separating them. The CDR3 has 13 amino acids. Germline CDR1 reads MNHEY; CDR2 reads SMNVEV (reference sequence). The CDR3 bases are TGTGCCAGCAGTTTAACAGAAAATCCACCCCTCCACTTT. It encodes CASSLTENPPLHF.

This clonotype was observed at least ten times. Its ends do not fully match the called genes, so a read error is possible. The chain employs TRBV2 and TRBJ2-7; D gene ambiguous. The CDR3 loop spans 13 amino acids. CDR1 is SNHLY and CDR2 is FYNNEI in the germline V gene. The CDR3 DNA reads as TGTGCCAGCAGTTACGATGCCCGTTACGTGCAGTACTTC. This encodes CASSYDARYVQYF. Complete variable domain (other parts from reference TRBV2 and TRBJ2-7): EPEVTQTPSHQVTQMGQEVILRCVPISNHLYFYWYRQILGQKVEFLVSFYNNEISEKSEIFDDQFSVERPDGSNFTLKIRSTKLEDSAMYFCASSYDARYVQYFGPGTRLTVT.

The table lists this clonotype with a few counts. Just one base apart from a much larger clone, this may be a read error. This chain uses TRBV7-8 with TRBJ1-5, with D unresolved. The V gene's germline CDR1 is SGHVS and CDR2 FQNEAQ. CDR3 length equals 16 residues. The CDR3 coding sequence is TGTGCCAGCAGCTTAGTTGGGAAACTTAGCAATCGGCCCCAGCATTTT. Translated: CASSLVGKLSNRPQHF.

The rearrangement uses TRBV2 and TRBJ2-7; TRBD1 might be the D (5 bases). V was trimmed by 0 bases and J by 5 bases, leaving 5 bases between them. The CDR3 is 12 residues long. CDR1 is SNHLY and CDR2 is FYNNEI in the germline V gene. The CDR3 region has the DNA TGTGCCAGCAGTGAAGCAGGGGACGAGCAGTACTTC. This codes for CASSEAGDEQYF.

For this clonotype: The conserved phenylalanine or tryptophan is not found at the CDR3 terminus, so this likely reflects a read error. V usage is TRBV13 and J usage is TRBJ1-3; D is possibly TRBD1 (6 bases). Germline V lookup: CDR1 PRHDT, CDR2 FYEKMQ (reference sequence). The CDR3 extends over 14 amino acids. CDR3 sequence reads: CASSLGRGGDTIYL. The CDR3 region has the DNA TGTGCCAGCAGCTTAGGCAGGGGTGGAGACACCATATATCTT.

In this sample, this clonotype turned up a few times. CDR3 sequence: CSAEAGGPAETQYF. The CDR3 DNA reads TGCAGTGCAGAAGCGGGAGGGCCAGCAGAGACCCAGTACTTC. The chain combines TRBV20-1 with TRBJ2-5; TRBD2 agrees at 10 bases. J was trimmed by 4 bases and V by 6 bases; bases with no gene match: 8. The CDR3 length is 14 residues. In germline, CDR1 is DFQATT, CDR2 SNEGSKA (reference sequence).

This clonotype occurred many times. The CDR3 coding sequence is TGTGCCAGCAGCGCCCTTCTGGGAGCGGGAGACACCGGGGAGCTGTTTTTT. It codes for CASSALLGAGDTGELFF. The chain has TRBV9 and TRBJ2-2, with TRBD2 matching over 8 bases. This CDR3 spans 17 amino acids. CDR1 is SGDLS and CDR2 is YYNGEE in the germline V gene. Trimming removed 3 bases from V and 3 bases from J; junction bases left unmatched: 10.

This clonotype was seen many times. The chain recombines TRBV10-3 with TRBJ2-7; D is unresolved. The CDR3 is 13 amino acids. V lost 11 bases and J 6 bases, leaving 20 bases between the germline ends. From germline, CDR1 is ENHRY and CDR2 SYGVKD. The CDR3 here is CAAGPELKSEQYF. The CDR3 DNA follows: TGTGCCGCCGGGCCAGAGCTAAAGTCCGAGCAGTACTTC.

The chain joins TRBV28 to TRBJ1-1; no definite D call. CDR3 length equals 15 residues. V was pared by 6 bases and J by 1 base, with 15 bases between. The germline V gene has CDR1 MDHEN and CDR2 SYDVKM. CDR3 residues: CASSLLPAGNTEAFF. The CDR3 DNA sequence: TGTGCCAGCAGCCTCCTCCCGGCGGGGAACACTGAAGCTTTCTTT.

This clonotype showed up many times. The chain has TRBV20-1 and TRBJ2-5; D is unresolved. V was clipped by 2 bases and J by 5 bases, with 15 bases between them. Germline-derived CDR1 and CDR2 are DFQATT and SNEGSKA (reference sequence). The CDR3 runs 14 residues. CDR3 sequence (DNA): TGCAGTGCTAGATGCTTCCCTCCGCGGGAGACCCAGTACTTC. Its protein product is CSARCFPPRETQYF.

The V call is TRBV2, the J call TRBJ2-5, with TRBD1 matching 11 bases. V lost 3 bases to trimming and J lost 8 bases; unmatched junction nucleotides: 5. CDR1 is SNHLY, CDR2 FYNNEI, per germline. The CDR3 covers 14 residues. The CDR3 DNA reads TGTGCCAGCAGTGAGGGGGACAGGGGGTCAACCCAGTACTTC. Translation gives CASSEGDRGSTQYF.

This clonotype was picked up many times. The V and J genes are TRBV7-6 and TRBJ2-7; D perhaps matches TRBD2 (6 bases). V was shortened by 5 bases and J by 0 bases, with 8 bases between the two germline ends. The CDR3 has 13 residues. The V gene's germline CDR1 is SGHVS and CDR2 FNYEAQ. CDR3 sequence (DNA): TGTGCCAGCAGCCTGGGACTCTCCTACGAGCAGTACTTC. Protein product: CASSLGLSYEQYF.

In this sample, this clonotype turned up many times. The chain uses TRBV6-1 and TRBJ1-2, with no clear D. This CDR3 has 12 residues. V lost 7 bases to trimming and J lost 5 bases, with 11 bases between them. From germline, CDR1 is MNHNS and CDR2 SASEGT. The CDR3 DNA is TGTGCCAGCAATCCCTCGGCTTATGGCTACACCTTC. It yields the protein CASNPSAYGYTF.